What follows are 7 T cell receptor beta chains derived from one specimen sequenced in a study of blood T cells in healthy people across ages. For the second PCR, which ran for about 6 to 11 cycles, a sample-barcoded 5' primer and a J-beta primer mix were used. TCRdb re-called the 5' RACE reads through MiXCR, storing one row per CDR3 protein. The top ten hold 8.5% to 9.5% of the sample, which has approximately 490,000 distinct CDR3 sequences, approximately 25% seen once. The same specimen was also included in a second study, on T cells of mothers and their children.

Sequenced: blood. The source of these receptors is a boy younger than 18 in good health.

V gene TRBV20-1 combines with J gene TRBJ2-5; TRBD2 matches 8 bases. This CDR3 has 14 residues. Trimming removed 5 bases from V and 5 bases from J; junction bases left unmatched: 10. The germline V gene has CDR1 DFQATT and CDR2 SNEGSKA (reference sequence). CDR3 in DNA: TGCAGTGCTGGACTAAGCGGGGGTGGTGAGACCCAGTACTTC. Translated, it gives CSAGLSGGGETQYF.

A few counts support this clonotype. The DNA of the CDR3 is TGTGCCAGCAGCCCCAAACTAGCGGAAGGATCCTACGAGCAGTACTTC. This translates into CASSPKLAEGSYEQYF. The genes are TRBV13 and TRBJ2-7; 8 positions agree with TRBD2. J was trimmed by 1 base and V by 5 bases; bases with no gene match: 10. The CDR3 length is 16 residues. In germline, CDR1 is PRHDT, CDR2 FYEKMQ (reference sequence).

The V and J genes are TRBV12-3 or TRBV12-4 and TRBJ1-2, with 8 bases lining up with TRBD1. The CDR3 has 15 amino acids. J was trimmed by 4 bases and V by 6 bases; bases with no gene match: 10. The CDR3 sequence is CASSSRDRLPYGYTF. CDR3 DNA: TGTGCCAGCAGCTCCCGGGACAGGCTCCCCTATGGCTACACCTTC.

There are a few counts of this clonotype. The CDR3 region has the DNA TGTGCCAGCAGTTACTCGGGACTCCCAAACACCGGGGAGCTGTTTTTT. Its translation: CASSYSGLPNTGELFF. V gene TRBV6-2 or TRBV6-3 combines with J gene TRBJ2-2, with D tentatively TRBD2 (6 bases). V gave up 0 bases and J gave up 2 bases, with 10 bases separating them. The CDR3 runs to 16 residues. Germline CDR1 reads MNHEY; CDR2 reads SVGEGT.

This chain uses TRBV5-1 with TRBJ2-4; D remains unclear. The CDR3 covers 15 residues. From germline, CDR1 is SGHRS and CDR2 YFSETQ. Trimming removed 5 bases at V and 4 bases at J, with 16 bases between. CDR3 loop: CASRPVGEWKNIQYF. The CDR3 DNA follows: TGCGCCAGCAGACCGGTTGGGGAATGGAAAAACATTCAGTACTTC.

The V and J genes are TRBV4-3 and TRBJ2-2, with TRBD1 matching 8 bases. The CDR3 contains 16 residues. V was pared by 5 bases and J by 2 bases, with 7 bases of the junction left unmatched. Germline V gene data show CDR1 as LGHNA and CDR2 as YSLEER. The CDR3 loop is CASSFGQGSNTGELFF. DNA for the CDR3: TGCGCCAGCAGCTTCGGACAGGGATCAAACACCGGGGAGCTGTTTTTT.

Many counts were recorded for this clonotype. In DNA form, the CDR3 reads TGTGCCAGCAGTTTAGGGAAAGGCAATCAGCCCCAGCATTTT. It translates to CASSLGKGNQPQHF. J is TRBJ1-5 and V is TRBV12-3 or TRBV12-4; no clear D. The length of the CDR3 is 14 residues. Trimming shortened V by 1 base and J by 2 bases, and 6 bases separated the two germline ends.